This T cell receptor (beta chain) was sequenced for a study of T cells after yellow fever vaccination. This clonotype was detected only a few times. Its antigen is still unknown. The CDR3 contains 17 residues. The germline V gene has CDR1 LGHNA and CDR2 YNFKEQ. Germline trimming cut 1 base from V and 5 bases from J; bases unmatched to any gene: 9. TCRdb reanalysed the 5' RACE reads using MiXCR and keeps one entry per CDR3 protein. The data show about 74,000 distinct CDR3 sequences, more than 5.5% seen once. General study points: When the response was secondary, it was weaker but reached its peak faster, day 5 versus 15. Most primary-vaccination clones reappeared after the booster (96% CD4, 88% CD8). Clonotypes shared by both compartments, CD4 and CD8, made up a small share. Abundant clonotypes from the bulk population could contaminate FACS-sorted repertoires.

The rearrangement uses TRBV4-2 and TRBJ2-5; TRBD2 matches at 11 bases. The sequence came from a man aged 18 to 29 who received the YFV17D yellow fever vaccine. Sequenced material: CD8+ T cells sorted from PBMCs, taken less than 6 days after the first yellow fever vaccination. The CDR3 here is CASSQVVSGGGKETQYF. The CDR3 DNA reads TGTGCCAGCAGCCAAGTGGTTAGCGGGGGGGGCAAGGAGACCCAGTACTTC.